The 13 T cell receptor beta chains listed next were all sequenced from one sample in a study of T cells in localized non-small cell lung cancer. Method: immunoSEQ multiplex PCR; TCRdb's copy keeps in-frame clones and lacks some. In the table there are 70,000 to 90,000 clones, 80% of which are singletons. Sample: peripheral blood, taken before any cancer treatment. The receptor set was obtained from a female donor over 55 with stage I lung adenocarcinoma.

The chain uses TRBV10-3 and TRBJ1-1, with D uncertain. V was clipped by 3 bases and J by 0 bases, with 8 bases between them. CDR1 and CDR2 from the germline V gene are ENHRY and SYGVKD. The CDR3 is 14 residues long. CDR3 sequence reads: CAISDRTLNTEAFF. The DNA of the CDR3 is TGTGCCATCAGTGACCGGACTCTGAACACTGAAGCTTTCTTT.

This rearrangement joins TRBV6-5 to TRBJ1-3, with D tentatively TRBD1 (6 bases). Germline CDR1 MNHEY, CDR2 SVGAGI. This CDR3 region has 12 residues. Trimming pared 6 bases from V and 5 bases from J, leaving 8 bases between. The CDR3 sequence: CASRQGRNTIYF. The DNA for the CDR3 is TGTGCCAGCAGGCAGGGGAGAAACACCATATATTTT.

The rearrangement joins TRBV19 to TRBJ2-3, with TRBD1 identical over 9 bases. This CDR3 region has 15 residues. V was clipped by 4 bases and J by 4 bases; unmatched bases: 6. Germline loops: CDR1 LNHDA, CDR2 SQIVND (reference sequence). The CDR3 protein is CASSKGTGLADTQYF. In DNA, the CDR3 is TGTGCCAGTAGTAAGGGGACAGGGCTGGCAGATACGCAGTATTTT.

This chain joins TRBV5-1 and TRBJ2-6, with D perhaps being TRBD1 or TRBD2 (5 bases each). Germline CDR1 and CDR2: SGHRS and YFSETQ. The CDR3 contains 16 residues. Trimming took 2 bases from V and 11 from J, leaving 20 bases between them. The CDR3 spells CASSLGRDRRIDVLTF. The CDR3 region has the DNA TGCGCCAGCAGCTTAGGTCGGGACCGAAGAATCGACGTCCTGACTTTC.

This clone has a single count. The chain joins TRBV5-6 to TRBJ2-1, with a possible D match to TRBD2 (6 bases). V lost 4 bases, J lost 4 bases, and 12 bases lay in between. The CDR3 spans 14 residues. CDR1 is SGHDT, CDR2 YYEEEE, per germline. CDR3 bases: TGTGCCAGCAGCAAGCCGGGACTTTACAATGAGCAGTTCTTC. Amino acid sequence: CASSKPGLYNEQFF.

The V call is TRBV30, the J call TRBJ1-2; 9 bases are shared with TRBD1. After removal of 3 bases from V and 4 bases from J, the junction contained 9 bases not matched to a gene. The germline CDR1 and CDR2 sequences are GTSNPN and SVGIG (reference sequence). This CDR3 region has 15 residues. CDR3 region: CAWRIQGAVVYGYTF. The CDR3 nucleotides are TGTGCCTGGAGGATACAGGGGGCGGTTGTCTATGGCTACACCTTC.

The chain recombines TRBV28 with TRBJ1-2; TRBD1 is a possible D gene (5 bases). Germline V gene sequence: CDR1 MDHEN, CDR2 SYDVKM. The CDR3 has 14 residues. V was shortened by 1 base and J by 4 bases, with 10 bases between the two germline ends. CDR3 DNA: TGTGCCAGCAGTTTATCCCCAGGGTTCTATGGCTACACCTTC. This encodes CASSLSPGFYGYTF.

The rearrangement joins TRBV2 to TRBJ1-6; 8 nucleotides align to TRBD1. J gave up 10 bases and V 6 bases, and 14 bases lay outside the gene matches. Germline values: CDR1 SNHLY, CDR2 FYNNEI. This CDR3 spans 16 amino acids. CDR3 nucleotide sequence: TGTGCCAGCAGCCCCATAATTGGACAGGGAAGGTCACCCCTCCACTTT. This translates into CASSPIIGQGRSPLHF.

This clone was counted ten times or more. The chain uses TRBV6-5 and TRBJ2-7; 9 positions match TRBD1. V lost 4 bases to trimming and J lost 3 bases; unmatched junction nucleotides: 4. The CDR3 totals 14 residues. CDR1 and CDR2 (germline): MNHEY, SVGAGI. Written as DNA, the CDR3 is TGTGCCAGCAGTTCGGGACAGGGTGGCTACGAGCAGTACTTC. Its translation: CASSSGQGGYEQYF.

This clone has a single count. The chain carries TRBV2 and TRBJ2-3; 9 bases are shared with TRBD1. Trimming at V came to 5 bases and at J to 3 bases, leaving 6 bases not matched to a gene. The CDR3 length is 15 residues. Germline CDR1 SNHLY, CDR2 FYNNEI. The CDR3 here is CASSTGTGKTDTQYF. The CDR3 DNA reads TGTGCCAGCAGTACCGGGACAGGGAAGACAGATACGCAGTATTTT. The full variable domain, its missing parts supplied by reference TRBV2 and TRBJ2-3, is EPEVTQTPSHQVTQMGQEVILRCVPISNHLYFYWYRQILGQKVEFLVSFYNNEISEKSEIFDDQFSVERPDGSNFTLKIRSTKLEDSAMYFCASSTGTGKTDTQYFGPGTRLTVL.

The V call is TRBV6-1, the J call TRBJ1-2; D may be TRBD1 (6 bases). Germline CDR1 is MNHNS and CDR2 is SASEGT. The CDR3 is made up of 14 amino acids. Deletions cut 7 bases from V and 2 bases from J, with 14 bases between. CDR3 bases: TGTGCCAGCAAGAGGACGGGGGGCAACTATGGCTACACCTTC. Protein sequence: CASKRTGGNYGYTF.

The chain couples TRBV30 to TRBJ2-7; 7 bases align to TRBD1. Germline values: CDR1 GTSNPN, CDR2 SVGIG (reference sequence). CDR3 length equals 16 residues. With V trimmed by 2 bases and J by 0 bases, 10 bases remained unmatched. The CDR3 sequence: CAWSYHPGQTSYEQYF. The CDR3 DNA follows: TGTGCCTGGAGTTATCACCCGGGACAGACCTCCTACGAGCAGTACTTC.

The rearrangement joins TRBV5-1 to TRBJ1-1; 7 nucleotides agree with TRBD1. V dropped 3 bases and J dropped 4; count of bases not matched to a gene: 6. CDR3 length: 14 residues. Per germline, CDR1 SGHRS and CDR2 YFSETQ. The CDR3 DNA reads TGCGCCAGCAGCTCCCAGGGGGGTGGCACTGAAGCTTTCTTT. This sequence encodes CASSSQGGGTEAFF.